These T cell receptor beta chains were read from a single sample in a study of blood T cell repertoires in COVID-19. Assay used: immunoSEQ multiplex PCR; TCRdb lists only in-frame clones, some missing. In the table there are about 210,000 clones, roughly 80% of which are singletons. Material: peripheral blood. These receptors came from a woman in her 40s with active or convalescent COVID-19. CDR3s include the opening cysteine and the closing phenylalanine or tryptophan. A D gene is named only where the DNA matches it firmly. Size values are once, few and many counts, or a class for expanded clones, and some rows have none.

>TRBJ2-7|TRBV4-2|-|-
TGTGCCAGCAGCCAAGATCTGGGCCCCGAGCAGTACTTC
CASSQDLGPEQYF
>TRBJ2-5|TRBV2|-|TRBD2
TGTGCCAGCAAGAGAACTAGCGGGGACCAAGAGACCCAGTACTTC
CASKRTSGDQETQYF
>TRBJ1-2|TRBV7-9|-|-
TGTGCCAGTTCCCCAGGTCAGACAGCGCCCTATGGCTACACCTTC
CASSPGQTAPYGYTF
>TRBJ1-1|TRBV6-6|few|-
TGTGCCAGCAGTTACTCGAACGGGCCGGGGGACACTGAAGCTTTCTTT
CASSYSNGPGDTEAFF
>TRBJ2-1|TRBV5-1|-|TRBD2
TGCGCCAGCAGCTTTCCACCCCCTAGCGGGAGATTCGATGAGCAGTTCTTC
CASSFPPPSGRFDEQFF
>TRBJ1-5|TRBV27|many|-
TGTGCCAGCAGCTCCGGGTCCGTAGCGCCCCAGCATTTT
CASSSGSVAPQHF
>TRBJ2-5|TRBV27|-|-
TGTGCCAGTTCCCCCATAACAGGCGCGGAGACCCAGTACTTC
CASSPITGAETQYF
>TRBJ1-2|TRBV29-1|-|TRBD1
TGCACCCCGAAGGAGGGGGCGGAAGGCTACACCTTC
CTPKEGAEGYTF
>TRBJ1-6|TRBV7-9|once|-
TGTGCCAGCAGCCCCCTTGGGTTGGCAGGGGCCTATAATTCACCCCTCCACTTT
CASSPLGLAGAYNSPLHF
>TRBJ2-7|TRBV7-6|once|TRBD1
TGTGCCAGCAGCCCGGGACAGGTCGGCCTTTCCGAGCAGTACTTC
CASSPGQVGLSEQYF
>TRBJ2-3|TRBV6-5|-|TRBD1
TGTGCCAGCAGTTACTCGTCGGTGGGACAGGGGAAGGATTTT
CASSYSSVGQGKDF
>TRBJ2-7|TRBV7-2|-|TRBD1
TGTGCCAGCAGCTTAGACGCAGGGGGCTACGAGCAGTACTTC
CASSLDAGGYEQYF
>TRBJ2-7|TRBV6-5|once|-
TGTGCCAGCAAGGCGACTAGTTCCGAGCAGTACTTC
CASKATSSEQYF
>TRBJ2-3|TRBV7-9|-|TRBD2
TGTGCCAGCAGCTCGGCGGGGGGCCGAGACTTCACAGATACGCAGTATTTT
CASSSAGGRDFTDTQYF
>TRBJ2-2|TRBV19|-|TRBD1
TGTGCCACAAACGGACAGGGGATGTCCGGGGAGCTGTTTTTT
CATNGQGMSGELFF
>TRBJ1-2|TRBV19|-|-
TGTGCCAGTAGTATCATGGCAGGGAATGGCTACACCTTC
CASSIMAGNGYTF
>TRBJ1-1|TRBV27|-|-
TGTGCCAGCAGTTCTTACAGGGCCACTGAAGCTTTCTTT
CASSSYRATEAFF
>TRBJ1-6|TRBV7-2|-|-
TGTGCCAGCAGCTTATATCCCGGTGATTCACCCCTCCACTTT
CASSLYPGDSPLHF
>TRBJ1-5|TRBV30|-|TRBD1
TGTGCCTGGAGTAATAGACAGGGGAGGTTGAGCAATCAGCCCCAGCATTTT
CAWSNRQGRLSNQPQHF
>TRBJ2-3|TRBV5-1|-|-
TGCGCCAGCAGCTTGTCTAGGCCGGGGAGCACAGATACGCAGTATTTT
CASSLSRPGSTDTQYF
>TRBJ1-4|TRBV19|-|TRBD1
TGTGCCAGTAGGGAGTCGGACAGGGGGAAAAAACTGTTTTTT
CASRESDRGKKLFF
>TRBJ1-2|TRBV11-2|-|-
TGTGCCAGCAGCTTAGCGAGTCTCCGCGGCTACACCTTC
CASSLASLRGYTF
>TRBJ1-5|TRBV3-1/TRBV3-2|-|-
TGTGCCAGCAGCCGCATGGAGGGTCCGAATCAGCCCCAGCATTTT
CASSRMEGPNQPQHF
>TRBJ1-1|TRBV7-9|-|-
TGTGCCAGCAGCCGGTTTTTGTCGACTAAGAACACTGAAGCTTTCTTT
CASSRFLSTKNTEAFF
>TRBJ2-2|TRBV27|-|-
TGTGCCAGCAGTTCCTCGGGGGAGGCCGGGGAGCTGTTTTTT
CASSSSGEAGELFF
>TRBJ1-1|TRBV10-3|-|-
TGTGCCATCAGTGTTACGGGGAACACTGAAGCTTTCTTT
CAISVTGNTEAFF
>TRBJ1-4|TRBV4-1|-|TRBD1
TGCGCCAGCAGCCAAGATCCGGGGGACAGGATTGATGAAAAACTGTTTTTT
CASSQDPGDRIDEKLFF
>TRBJ1-5|TRBV29-1|-|-
TGCAGCGTTGCTGGGGGGAGCAATCAGCCCCAGCATTTT
CSVAGGSNQPQHF
>TRBJ2-5|TRBV29-1|few|-
TGCAGCGAGCTACAGGGAGCGGAGACCCAGTACTTC
CSELQGAETQYF
>TRBJ2-3|TRBV6-5|-|-
TGTGCCAGCAAACGACAGGATTACACAGATACGCAGTATTTT
CASKRQDYTDTQYF
>TRBJ2-6|TRBV24-1|-|-
TGTGCCACCAGTGATCCTCTCAGCTCTGGGGCCAACGTCCTGACTTTC
CATSDPLSSGANVLTF
>TRBJ2-7|TRBV5-1|-|TRBD1
TGCGCCAGCAGCTCGGGACAGGGTAGTTACGAGCAGTACTTC
CASSSGQGSYEQYF
>TRBJ1-2|TRBV6-6|-|-
TGTGCCAGCAGTTACGCCGGTGACTATGGCTACACCTTC
CASSYAGDYGYTF
>TRBJ2-2|TRBV19|-|-
TGTGCCAGTAGTGGAGGGATCGCGAACACCGGGGAGCTGTTTTTT
CASSGGIANTGELFF
>TRBJ2-5|TRBV2|-|-
TGTGCCAGCAGCTTGCAGGGGCCCCAAGAGACCCAGTACTTC
CASSLQGPQETQYF
>TRBJ1-1|TRBV2|-|-
TGTGCCAGCAGTGAAGTGGGGAGGGCTGAAGCTTTCTTT
CASSEVGRAEAFF
>TRBJ1-3|TRBV9|-|TRBD1
TGTGCCAGCACGACAGGGGTTGGAAACACCATATATTTT
CASTTGVGNTIYF
>TRBJ2-7|TRBV18|-|-
TGTGCCAGCTCACTTAGGGAGGAAGGGCCCTACGAGCAGTACTTC
CASSLREEGPYEQYF
>TRBJ1-1|TRBV25-1|-|TRBD1
TGTGCCAGCAGTGGACAGGGTAACACTGAAGCTTTCTTT
CASSGQGNTEAFF
>TRBJ2-7|TRBV4-3|-|-
TGCGCCAGCAGCCAAGTAGGAGGGTCCTACGAGCAGTACTTC
CASSQVGGSYEQYF
>TRBJ2-5|TRBV28|-|-
TGTGCCAGCCAAAAGAGGGAGACCCAGTACTTC
CASQKRETQYF
>TRBJ1-5|TRBV19|-|TRBD1
TGTGCCAGTAGTATAGTCCACAGGGGAATGGAGCCCCAGCATTTT
CASSIVHRGMEPQHF
>TRBJ1-1|TRBV29-1|-|-
TGCAGCGTTGAGGTACGGGGTCGCCCGGCGAACACTGAAGCTTTCTTT
CSVEVRGRPANTEAFF
>TRBJ2-7|TRBV13|-|TRBD1
TGTGCCAGCAGCTCGACAGGGTACGGGTCGCGCGAGCAGTACTTC
CASSSTGYGSREQYF
>TRBJ2-1|TRBV19|few|TRBD2
TGTGCCAGTAGGACTAGCGGGGGGGTCCACAATGAGCAGTTCTTC
CASRTSGGVHNEQFF
>TRBJ1-2|TRBV11-2|-|TRBD1
TGTGCCAGCAGCTCCACTCGGACAGGGGCACCTGGCTACACCTTC
CASSSTRTGAPGYTF
>TRBJ2-7|TRBV7-6|-|-
TGTGCCAGCAGCCTCGCGGGGACCTACGAGCAGTACTTC
CASSLAGTYEQYF
>TRBJ1-2|TRBV5-4|-|TRBD1
TGTGCCAGCAGCCTGGATCGGGGACAGGGGGCGCAGGGCTACACCTTC
CASSLDRGQGAQGYTF